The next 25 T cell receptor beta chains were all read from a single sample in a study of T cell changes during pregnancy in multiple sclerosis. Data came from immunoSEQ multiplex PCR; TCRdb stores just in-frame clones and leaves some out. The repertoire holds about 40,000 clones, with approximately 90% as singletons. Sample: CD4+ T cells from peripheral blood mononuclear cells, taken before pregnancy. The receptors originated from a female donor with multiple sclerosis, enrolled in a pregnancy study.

The CDR3 sequence is CSVWASGSLSSYEQYF. The CDR3 region has the DNA TGCAGCGTCTGGGCTAGCGGGAGTCTGAGCTCGTACGAGCAGTACTTC. The J gene is TRBJ2-7, the V gene TRBV29-1; 10 nucleotides align to TRBD2. V dropped 6 bases and J dropped 4; count of bases not matched to a gene: 15. This CDR3 has 16 amino acids. CDR1 is SQVTM and CDR2 is ANQGSEA in the germline V gene.

The DNA for the CDR3 is TGTGCCATCAGTGAGCGGAGGACCTCCTACAATGAGCAGTTCTTC. This sequence encodes CAISERRTSYNEQFF. The genes are TRBV10-3 and TRBJ2-1; perhaps TRBD2 as D (5 bases). Looked up from germline, CDR1 is ENHRY and CDR2 is SYGVKD. This CDR3 contains 15 residues. V lost 2 bases, J lost 0 bases, and 8 bases lay in between.

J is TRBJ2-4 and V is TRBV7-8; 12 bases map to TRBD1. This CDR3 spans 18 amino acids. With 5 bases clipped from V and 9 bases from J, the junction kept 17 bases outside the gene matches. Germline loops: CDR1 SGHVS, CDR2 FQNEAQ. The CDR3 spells CASSLLGQGASSLGIQYF. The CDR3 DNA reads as TGTGCCAGCAGCCTATTGGGACAGGGGGCTTCTTCTCTGGGCATTCAGTACTTC. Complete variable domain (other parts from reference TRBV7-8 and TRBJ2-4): GAGVSQSPRYKVAKRGQDVALRCDPISGHVSLFWYQQALGQGPEFLTYFQNEAQLDKSGLPSDRFFAERPEGSVSTLKIQRTQQEDSAVYLCASSLLGQGASSLGIQYFGAGTRLSVL.

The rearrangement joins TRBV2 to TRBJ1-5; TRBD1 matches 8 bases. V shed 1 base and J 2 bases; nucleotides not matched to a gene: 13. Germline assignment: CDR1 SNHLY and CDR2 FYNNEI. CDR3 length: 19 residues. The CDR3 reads CASSEEARGRVNGNQPQHF. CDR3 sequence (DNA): TGTGCCAGCAGTGAAGAGGCCAGGGGGCGCGTAAATGGCAATCAGCCCCAGCATTTT.

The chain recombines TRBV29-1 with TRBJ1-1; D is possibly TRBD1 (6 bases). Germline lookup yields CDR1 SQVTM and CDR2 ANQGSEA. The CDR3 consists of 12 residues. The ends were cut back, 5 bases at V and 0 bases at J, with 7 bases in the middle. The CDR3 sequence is CSVTGLNTEAFF. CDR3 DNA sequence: TGCAGCGTTACAGGGTTGAACACTGAAGCTTTCTTT.

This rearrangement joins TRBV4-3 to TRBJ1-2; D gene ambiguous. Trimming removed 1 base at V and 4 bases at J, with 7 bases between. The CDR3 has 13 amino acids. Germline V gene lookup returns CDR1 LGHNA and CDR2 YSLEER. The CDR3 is CASSQGTAYGYTF. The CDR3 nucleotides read TGCGCCAGCAGCCAAGGTACAGCCTATGGCTACACCTTC.

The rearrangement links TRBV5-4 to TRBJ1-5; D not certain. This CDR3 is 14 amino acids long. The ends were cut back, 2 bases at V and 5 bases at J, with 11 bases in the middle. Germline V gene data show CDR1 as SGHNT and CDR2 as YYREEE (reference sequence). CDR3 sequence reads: CASSLHGRHQPQHF. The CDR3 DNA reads TGTGCCAGCAGCTTACACGGGAGGCATCAGCCCCAGCATTTT.

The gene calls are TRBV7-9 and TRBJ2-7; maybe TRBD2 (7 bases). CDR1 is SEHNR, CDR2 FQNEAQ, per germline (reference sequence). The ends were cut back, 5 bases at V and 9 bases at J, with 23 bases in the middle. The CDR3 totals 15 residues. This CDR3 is CASSPGAGARSGQYF. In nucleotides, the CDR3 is TGTGCCAGCAGCCCGGGGGCGGGGGCTAGATCAGGGCAGTACTTC.

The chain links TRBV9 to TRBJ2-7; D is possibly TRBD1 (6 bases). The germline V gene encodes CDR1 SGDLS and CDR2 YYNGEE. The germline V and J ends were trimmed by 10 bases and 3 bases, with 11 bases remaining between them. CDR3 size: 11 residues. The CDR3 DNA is TGTGCCTCAGGGACATTCTACGAGCAGTACTTC. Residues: CASGTFYEQYF.

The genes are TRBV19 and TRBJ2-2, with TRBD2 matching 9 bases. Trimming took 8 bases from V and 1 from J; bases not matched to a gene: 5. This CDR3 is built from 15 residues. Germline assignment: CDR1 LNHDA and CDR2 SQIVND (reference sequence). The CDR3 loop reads CASRPSGKNTGELFF. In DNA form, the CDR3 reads TGTGCCAGTCGTCCTAGCGGGAAGAACACCGGGGAGCTGTTTTTT. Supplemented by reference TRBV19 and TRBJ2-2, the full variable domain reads DGGITQSPKYLFRKEGQNVTLSCEQNLNHDAMYWYRQDPGQGLRLIYYSQIVNDFQKGDIAEGYSVSREKKESFPLTVTSAQKNPTAFYLCASRPSGKNTGELFFGEGSRLTVL.

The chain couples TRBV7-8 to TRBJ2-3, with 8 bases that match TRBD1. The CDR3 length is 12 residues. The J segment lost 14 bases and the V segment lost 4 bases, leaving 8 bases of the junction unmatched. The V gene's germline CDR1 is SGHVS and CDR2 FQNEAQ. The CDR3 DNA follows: TGTGCCAGCAGCTCAGGGGGGACAGGTCCGTATTTT. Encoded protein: CASSSGGTGPYF.

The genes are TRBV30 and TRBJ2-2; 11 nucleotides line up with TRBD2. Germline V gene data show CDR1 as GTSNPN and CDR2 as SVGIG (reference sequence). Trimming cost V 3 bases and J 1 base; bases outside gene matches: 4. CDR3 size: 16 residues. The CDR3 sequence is CAWRLLAGGNTGELFF. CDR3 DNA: TGTGCCTGGAGATTGCTAGCGGGAGGGAACACCGGGGAGCTGTTTTTT.

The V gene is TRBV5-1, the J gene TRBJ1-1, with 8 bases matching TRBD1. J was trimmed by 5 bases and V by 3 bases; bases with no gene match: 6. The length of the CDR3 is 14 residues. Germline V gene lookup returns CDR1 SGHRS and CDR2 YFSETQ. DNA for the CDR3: TGCGCCAGCAGCTCGGAGACAGGGGCGACTGAAGCTTTCTTT. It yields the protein CASSSETGATEAFF.

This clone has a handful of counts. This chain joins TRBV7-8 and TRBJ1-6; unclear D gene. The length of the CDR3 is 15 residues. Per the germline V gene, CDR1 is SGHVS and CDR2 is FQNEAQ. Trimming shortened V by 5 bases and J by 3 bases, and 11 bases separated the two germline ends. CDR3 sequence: CASSPPRGYNSPLHF. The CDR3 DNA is TGTGCCAGCAGCCCCCCACGGGGCTATAATTCACCCCTCCACTTT.

The CDR3 protein is CASSLADRGDGYTF. CDR3 nucleotides: TGCGCCAGCAGCTTGGCCGACAGGGGAGATGGCTACACCTTC. The chain couples TRBV5-1 to TRBJ1-2, with TRBD1 matching over 8 bases. Germline trimming cut 0 bases from V and 6 bases from J; bases unmatched to any gene: 4. The CDR3 has 14 residues. In germline, CDR1 is SGHRS, CDR2 YFSETQ.

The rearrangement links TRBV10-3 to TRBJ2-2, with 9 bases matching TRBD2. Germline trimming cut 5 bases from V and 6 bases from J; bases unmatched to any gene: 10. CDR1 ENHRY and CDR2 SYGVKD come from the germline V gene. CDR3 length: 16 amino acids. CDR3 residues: CAISLSAGGEAGELFF. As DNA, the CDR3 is TGTGCCATCAGTCTATCGGCGGGAGGGGAGGCCGGGGAGCTGTTTTTT.

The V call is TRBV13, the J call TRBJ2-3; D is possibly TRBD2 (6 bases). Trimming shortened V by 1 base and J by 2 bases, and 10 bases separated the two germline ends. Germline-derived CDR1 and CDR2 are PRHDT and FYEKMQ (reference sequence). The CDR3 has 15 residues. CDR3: CASSLEGLPTDTQYF. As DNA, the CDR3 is TGTGCCAGCAGCTTAGAGGGACTTCCCACAGATACGCAGTATTTT. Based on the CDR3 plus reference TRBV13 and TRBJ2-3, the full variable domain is AAGVIQSPRHLIKEKRETATLKCYPIPRHDTVYWYQQGPGQDPQFLISFYEKMQSDKGSIPDRFSAQQFSDYHSELNMSSLELGDSALYFCASSLEGLPTDTQYFGPGTRLTVL.

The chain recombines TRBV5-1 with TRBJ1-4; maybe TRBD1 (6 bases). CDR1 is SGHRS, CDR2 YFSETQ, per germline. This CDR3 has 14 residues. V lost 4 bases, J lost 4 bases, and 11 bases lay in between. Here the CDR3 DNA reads TGCGCCAGCAGCGTGGACAGTTTTAATGAAAAACTGTTTTTT. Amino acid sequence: CASSVDSFNEKLFF.

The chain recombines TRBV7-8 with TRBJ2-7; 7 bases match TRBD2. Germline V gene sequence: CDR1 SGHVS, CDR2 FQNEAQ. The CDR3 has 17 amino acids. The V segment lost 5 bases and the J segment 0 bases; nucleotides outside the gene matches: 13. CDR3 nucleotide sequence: TGTGCCAGCAGCCTCCCGGGGGAAGGCGGGAGCTCCTACGAGCAGTACTTC. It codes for CASSLPGEGGSSYEQYF. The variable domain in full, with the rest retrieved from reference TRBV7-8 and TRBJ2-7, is GAGVSQSPRYKVAKRGQDVALRCDPISGHVSLFWYQQALGQGPEFLTYFQNEAQLDKSGLPSDRFFAERPEGSVSTLKIQRTQQEDSAVYLCASSLPGEGGSSYEQYFGPGTRLTVT.

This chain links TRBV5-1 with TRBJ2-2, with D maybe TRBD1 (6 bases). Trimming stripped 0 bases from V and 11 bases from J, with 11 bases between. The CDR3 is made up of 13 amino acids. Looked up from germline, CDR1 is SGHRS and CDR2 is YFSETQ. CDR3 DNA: TGCGCCAGCAGCTTGGGGGGGACACTCGAGCTGTTTTTT. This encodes CASSLGGTLELFF.

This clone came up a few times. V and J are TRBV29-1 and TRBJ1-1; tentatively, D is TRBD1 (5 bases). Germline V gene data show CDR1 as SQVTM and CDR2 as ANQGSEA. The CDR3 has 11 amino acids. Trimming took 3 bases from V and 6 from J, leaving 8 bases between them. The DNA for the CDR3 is TGCAGCGTTGACGGGGGTGCTGAAGCTTTCTTT. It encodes CSVDGGAEAFF.

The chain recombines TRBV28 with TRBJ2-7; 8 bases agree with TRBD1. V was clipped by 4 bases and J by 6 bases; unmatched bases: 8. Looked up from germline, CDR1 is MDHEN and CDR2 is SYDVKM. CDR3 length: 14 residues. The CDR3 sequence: CASSSWTGRSEQYF. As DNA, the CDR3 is TGTGCCAGCAGTTCTTGGACAGGGAGAAGCGAGCAGTACTTC.

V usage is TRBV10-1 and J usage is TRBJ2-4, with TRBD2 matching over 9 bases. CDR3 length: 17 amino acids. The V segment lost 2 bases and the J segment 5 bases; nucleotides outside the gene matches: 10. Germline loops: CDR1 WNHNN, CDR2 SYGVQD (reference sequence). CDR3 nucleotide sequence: TGCGCCAGCAGTGAGCCATCAGCGGGAGGAATCGAAAACATTCAGTACTTC. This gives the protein CASSEPSAGGIENIQYF.

The CDR3 here is CASSQVRGTGELFF. CDR3 coding DNA: TGTGCCAGCAGCCAAGTAAGGGGAACCGGGGAGCTGTTTTTT. The genes are TRBV14 and TRBJ2-2; D is perhaps TRBD1 (5 bases). Germline assignment: CDR1 SGHDN and CDR2 FVKESK. V lost 1 base and J lost 5, with 8 bases in between. This CDR3 has 14 residues.

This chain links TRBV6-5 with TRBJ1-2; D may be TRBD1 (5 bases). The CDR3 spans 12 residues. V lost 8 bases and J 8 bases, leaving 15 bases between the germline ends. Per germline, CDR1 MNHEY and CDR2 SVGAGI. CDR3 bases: TGTGCCAGCTTTCAGGGCGCTGGGGGCTACACCTTC. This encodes CASFQGAGGYTF.